The T cell receptor beta chain described here comes from a study of OX40 agonist ivuxolimab in advanced cancers. Study as a whole: Patients in the trial were receiving intravenous ivuxolimab every 2 weeks, at doses of 0.01 to 10 mg/kg.

Libraries were prepared by immunoSEQ multiplex PCR; TCRdb keeps only in-frame clonotypes and omits some of them. The table has 50,000 to 80,000 clones, 85% to 95% seen once. V was trimmed by 4 bases and J by 5 bases, leaving 10 bases between them. The V gene's germline CDR1 is SGHRS and CDR2 YFSETQ. The CDR3 has 14 residues. The receptor comes from an adult with an advanced solid tumor such as melanoma, head and neck, liver or kidney cancer. The sequencing here drew on CD4+ or CD8+ T cells sorted from blood, taken in a trial of the OX40 agonist ivuxolimab. The rearrangement joins TRBV5-1 to TRBJ1-6; weak D call: TRBD1 (6 bases). DNA of the CDR3: TGCGCCAGCAGCCCGGGACATGATAATTCACCCCTCCACTTT. Its translation is CASSPGHDNSPLHF.